The 24 T cell receptor beta chains reported below all come from one sample, sequenced in a study of CD8 T cells in ankylosing spondylitis. Study observations and caveats: Characteristic of ankylosing spondylitis blood, it appeared, was a TCR beta motif comprising 7 to 9 highly homologous variants.

TCRdb re-derived calls from the 5' RACE reads in MiXCR, one entry per CDR3 protein. Of a few hundred thousand distinct CDR3 sequences in the sample, around 17% are singletons; the top ten hold about 39%. Their antigen targets remain unknown. The sample taken for sequencing was blood, either unsorted or a sorted T cell fraction (not recorded which). The receptors shown here come from a male donor with ankylosing spondylitis.

This sequence joins TRBV5-1 and TRBJ2-3, with TRBD2 matching over 7 bases. The V gene's germline CDR1 is SGHRS and CDR2 YFSETQ. The CDR3 runs to 15 residues. Trimming cost V 4 bases and J 4 bases; bases outside gene matches: 9. CDR3 coding DNA: TGCGCCAGCAGCGCCTCGGGGGGTCTGGCAGATACGCAGTATTTT. This gives the protein CASSASGGLADTQYF.

This clonotype was detected a few times. The gene calls are TRBV4-1 and TRBJ1-1, with a possible D match to TRBD1 (5 bases). Germline CDR1 and CDR2: MGHRA and YSYEKL. The CDR3 totals 13 residues. V lost 4 bases and J 5 bases, leaving 11 bases between the germline ends. Here the CDR3 reads CASSPPGWTEAFF. CDR3 nucleotide sequence: TGCGCCAGCAGCCCCCCAGGGTGGACTGAAGCTTTCTTT.

This clonotype was detected a few times. The chain has TRBV7-9 and TRBJ1-2, with a tentative D call TRBD1 (5 bases). This CDR3 spans 12 amino acids. Germline values: CDR1 SEHNR, CDR2 FQNEAQ (reference sequence). Between the trimmed V and J ends, which lost 6 bases and 6 bases, there was a span of 11 bases. The CDR3: CASRGGVDGYTF. As DNA, the CDR3 is TGTGCCAGCAGGGGGGGGGTCGATGGCTACACCTTC.

This rearrangement joins TRBV15 to TRBJ2-3; tentatively, D is TRBD2 (6 bases). The germline V and J ends were trimmed by 5 bases and 0 bases, with 24 bases remaining between them. The CDR3 has 19 residues. Germline CDR1 LNHNV, CDR2 YYDKDF (reference sequence). The CDR3 bases are TGTGCCACCAGCGGAACTCCCCTCCTGGGGGGATATAGCACAGATACGCAGTATTTT. Translation: CATSGTPLLGGYSTDTQYF.

This clonotype was detected a few times. The gene calls are TRBV7-4 and TRBJ2-1, with 15 bases fitting TRBD2. This CDR3 region has 19 residues. The J segment lost 2 bases and the V segment lost 4 bases, leaving 9 bases of the junction unmatched. Germline V gene sequence: CDR1 SGHVT, CDR2 SQSDAQ. CDR3 amino acids: CASSSHEGLAGGTYNEQFF. CDR3 DNA sequence: TGTGCCAGCAGCTCCCACGAAGGACTAGCGGGGGGGACCTACAATGAGCAGTTCTTC. The full variable domain, in which reference TRBV7-4 and TRBJ2-1 provide the parts outside the CDR3, is GAGVSQSPRYKVAKRGRDVALRCDSISGHVTLYWYRQTLGQGSEVLTYSQSDAQRDKSGRPSGRFSAERPERSVSTLKIQRTEQGDSAVYLCASSSHEGLAGGTYNEQFFGPGTRLTVL.

The chain recombines TRBV11-2 with TRBJ2-1, with 8 bases that match TRBD2. The V segment lost 0 bases and the J segment 5 bases; nucleotides outside the gene matches: 6. Germline-derived CDR1 and CDR2 are SGHAT and FQNNGV. The CDR3 is 16 amino acids. CDR3 sequence: CASSLETSAPDNEQFF. The CDR3 nucleotides are TGTGCCAGCAGCTTAGAGACTAGCGCCCCTGACAATGAGCAGTTCTTC.

This clonotype was counted only a few times. This chain connects TRBV6-2 or TRBV6-3 to TRBJ2-5; a possible D gene is TRBD2 (5 bases). The CDR3 spans 13 residues. The V gene lost 3 bases and the J gene lost 3 bases, with 8 bases spanning the gap. Germline CDR1 and CDR2: MNHEY and SVGEGT. The CDR3 DNA is TGTGCCAGCAGTTATGTGGGAGAAGAGACCCAGTACTTC. Translated: CASSYVGEETQYF.

This clonotype was detected ten times or more. The gene calls are TRBV29-1 and TRBJ2-5; TRBD2 matches 11 bases. The V segment lost 4 bases and the J segment 0 bases; nucleotides outside the gene matches: 4. Germline assignment: CDR1 SQVTM and CDR2 ANQGSEA. The CDR3 has 15 residues. The CDR3 loop is CSVAASGGYQETQYF. The CDR3 bases are TGCAGCGTTGCGGCTAGCGGGGGGTACCAAGAGACCCAGTACTTC.

The CDR3 coding sequence is TGTGCCAGCAGCTTCGGGACAGGGCTAACTGAAGCTTTCTTT. Translation: CASSFGTGLTEAFF. V and J are TRBV11-1 and TRBJ1-1; 9 bases map to TRBD1. Germline V gene lookup returns CDR1 SGHAT and CDR2 FQDESV (reference sequence). The V segment lost 3 bases and the J segment 5 bases; nucleotides outside the gene matches: 4. The CDR3 loop spans 14 amino acids.

This clonotype was picked up a small number of times. The chain recombines TRBV7-9 with TRBJ1-6; tentatively, D is TRBD1 (5 bases). V was trimmed by 4 bases and J by 9 bases, leaving 16 bases between them. This CDR3 region has 15 residues. Germline CDR1 and CDR2: SEHNR and FQNEAQ (reference sequence). The CDR3 coding sequence is TGTGCCAGCAGCTCTTTAGCAGCAGGGAGTTCACCCCTCCACTTT. Its protein product is CASSSLAAGSSPLHF.

This clonotype was recorded many times. V usage is TRBV7-9 and J usage is TRBJ2-7, with 8 bases fitting TRBD1. V dropped 2 bases and J dropped 3; count of bases not matched to a gene: 3. Germline V lookup: CDR1 SEHNR, CDR2 FQNEAQ (reference sequence). The CDR3 has 14 residues. The CDR3 DNA reads TGTGCCAGCAGCTTAAGGGACAGGAGCTACGAGCAGTACTTC. Amino acids: CASSLRDRSYEQYF. The full variable domain, with the rest looked up from reference TRBV7-9 and TRBJ2-7, is DTGVSQNPRHKITKRGQNVTFRCDPISEHNRLYWYRQTLGQGPEFLTYFQNEAQLEKSRLLSDRFSAERPKGSFSTLEIQRTEQGDSAMYLCASSLRDRSYEQYFGPGTRLTVT.

This clonotype was seen a handful of times. The rearrangement links TRBV27 to TRBJ1-5; tentative D call: TRBD1 (5 bases). CDR1 MNHEY and CDR2 SMNVEV come from the germline V gene (reference sequence). Trimming took off 1 base at V and 3 bases at J, with 10 bases between the two ends. This CDR3 region has 15 residues. CDR3 bases: TGTGCCAGCAGTTTATGGGGCAGCTCCAATCAGCCCCAGCATTTT. Protein sequence: CASSLWGSSNQPQHF.

The chain has TRBV11-3 and TRBJ2-1; D is perhaps TRBD2 (6 bases). Trimming left V 8 bases short and J 2 bases short, with 10 bases between. The CDR3 sequence is 13 residues long. Germline CDR1 reads SGHNT; CDR2 reads YENEEA. The CDR3: CASQSGAYNEQFF. DNA of the CDR3: TGTGCCAGCCAGTCGGGGGCCTACAATGAGCAGTTCTTC.

This clonotype showed up many times. The chain recombines TRBV4-3 with TRBJ2-2; no firm D call. The V gene's germline CDR1 is LGHNA and CDR2 YSLEER. Trimming removed 3 bases at V and 2 bases at J, with 7 bases between. CDR3 length: 14 amino acids. As DNA, the CDR3 is TGCGCCAGCAGCCATTTGACAAACACCGGGGAGCTGTTTTTT. Translation: CASSHLTNTGELFF.

The chain joins TRBV7-9 to TRBJ1-1; D is perhaps TRBD1 (6 bases). The CDR3 length is 17 residues. Looked up from germline, CDR1 is SEHNR and CDR2 is FQNEAQ (reference sequence). V was shortened by 1 base and J by 5 bases, with 20 bases between the two germline ends. The CDR3 DNA reads as TGTGCCAGCAGCTTAGTTGCGGCAGGGGATTCGGTGACTGAAGCTTTCTTT. Its protein is CASSLVAAGDSVTEAFF.

V usage is TRBV5-6 and J usage is TRBJ2-7, with 7 bases aligning to TRBD1. V was clipped by 0 bases and J by 5 bases; unmatched bases: 2. This CDR3 contains 13 residues. The germline V gene has CDR1 SGHDT and CDR2 YYEEEE. CDR3 nucleotides: TGTGCCAGCAGCTTGGCCGGGACAGACGAGCAGTACTTC. Translation gives CASSLAGTDEQYF.

The chain has TRBV4-3 and TRBJ1-5; D possibly corresponds to TRBD1 (5 bases). Trimming pared 2 bases from V and 7 bases from J, leaving 12 bases between. From germline, CDR1 is LGHNA and CDR2 YSLEER. There are 14 residues in the CDR3. The CDR3 loop is CASSQWGRDQPQHF. CDR3 sequence (DNA): TGCGCCAGCAGCCAATGGGGCAGGGACCAGCCCCAGCATTTT.

This clonotype came up a few times. V usage is TRBV27 and J usage is TRBJ1-2; no reliable D call. From germline, CDR1 is MNHEY and CDR2 SMNVEV (reference sequence). This CDR3 spans 15 amino acids. Trimming stripped 1 base from V and 4 bases from J, with 13 bases between. The CDR3 sequence is CASSLYPQETYGYTF. The CDR3 DNA reads as TGTGCCAGCAGTTTATATCCCCAGGAGACCTATGGCTACACCTTC.

This clonotype was seen a handful of times. The chain joins TRBV27 to TRBJ2-7, with 13 bases identical to TRBD2. CDR3 size: 18 residues. CDR1 is MNHEY, CDR2 SMNVEV, per germline (reference sequence). V lost 5 bases to trimming and J lost 0 bases; unmatched junction nucleotides: 10. CDR3 amino acids: CASSTGTSGVESSYEQYF. The CDR3 nucleotides read TGTGCCAGCAGTACCGGGACTAGCGGGGTTGAGAGCTCCTACGAGCAGTACTTC.

The CDR3 loop is CASTPGLAGSTDTQYF. CDR3 bases: TGTGCCAGCACCCCGGGACTAGCGGGATCCACAGATACGCAGTATTTT. This chain connects TRBV27 to TRBJ2-3, with 13 bases matching TRBD2. With V trimmed by 7 bases and J by 2 bases, 6 bases remained unmatched. Germline lookup yields CDR1 MNHEY and CDR2 SMNVEV (reference sequence). The CDR3 contains 16 residues.

This clonotype has more than one count but fewer than ten. V gene TRBV12-3 or TRBV12-4 combines with J gene TRBJ2-5; possible D gene TRBD1, 6 bases. This CDR3 spans 14 amino acids. V lost 10 bases and J lost 3, with 18 bases in between. The CDR3 spells CATHPADSKETQYF. The CDR3 region has the DNA TGTGCCACCCATCCTGCGGACAGTAAAGAGACCCAGTACTTC.

The chain employs TRBV7-9 and TRBJ2-7; D possibly uses TRBD1 or TRBD2 (5 bases each). Trimming cost V 4 bases and J 3 bases, with 10 bases left between them. There are 13 residues in the CDR3. In germline, CDR1 is SEHNR, CDR2 FQNEAQ (reference sequence). The CDR3 DNA reads as TGTGCCAGCAGCTCGGGACCTAACTACGAGCAGTACTTC. Protein: CASSSGPNYEQYF.

There are a few counts of this clonotype. V gene TRBV9 combines with J gene TRBJ2-7; either TRBD1 or TRBD2 may supply D (6 bases each). Trimming cost V 0 bases and J 2 bases, with 12 bases left between them. The CDR3 loop spans 15 amino acids. In germline, CDR1 is SGDLS, CDR2 YYNGEE. This CDR3 reads CASSVGGDTAYEQYF. The DNA of the CDR3 is TGTGCCAGCAGCGTAGGGGGGGACACAGCCTACGAGCAGTACTTC. The complete variable domain, with remaining parts taken from reference TRBV9 and TRBJ2-7, reads DSGVTQTPKHLITATGQRVTLRCSPRSGDLSVYWYQQSLDQGLQFLIQYYNGEERAKGNILERFSAQQFPDLHSELNLSSLELGDSALYFCASSVGGDTAYEQYFGPGTRLTVT.

The V call is TRBV12-3 or TRBV12-4, the J call TRBJ2-1, with D perhaps assigned TRBD1 or TRBD2 (5 bases each). Trimming pared 2 bases from V and 3 bases from J, leaving 11 bases between. This CDR3 region has 15 residues. CDR3 coding DNA: TGTGCCAGCAGTTTACGGCAGGGAGTCTACAATGAGCAGTTCTTC. It encodes CASSLRQGVYNEQFF.